The following is a T cell receptor (beta chain) sequence with its context. The antigen remains unidentified. V lost 2 bases and J 3 bases, leaving 22 bases between the germline ends. Looked up from germline, CDR1 is MGHDK and CDR2 is SYGVNS. This CDR3 comprises 18 residues. This entry belongs to a study of T cells in Graves' hyperthyroidism and ophthalmopathy. Regarding the study as a whole: In validation, the model predicted ophthalmopathy. These predictions came a median about 6.8 months before onset. In the blood, most expanded thyroid clonotypes above 0.001 appeared as well.

Regions amplified from RNA transcripts were the TCR beta CDR3 regions. Initially, a first-round RT-PCR of the TCR CDR3 employed the HTBI primer set. MiXCR was run by TCRdb on the multiplex PCR reads, yielding one entry per CDR3 protein. This table holds more than 550,000 distinct CDR3 sequences, 45% found once. A patient was excluded if there was uncontrolled infection, other autoimmune disease, pregnancy or lactation. The TCR sequence derives from an adult man with Graves' disease, either hyperthyroidism or ophthalmopathy (not recorded which). This rearrangement joins TRBV25-1 to TRBJ2-5; D tentatively reads TRBD1 or TRBD2 (6 bases each). What was sequenced was peripheral blood or thyroid tissue (not recorded which). CDR3 in amino acids: CASSEGGWGGRGEETQYF. The CDR3 DNA sequence: TGTGCCAGCAGTGAAGGGGGGTGGGGTGGCAGGGGAGAAGAGACCCAGTACTTC.